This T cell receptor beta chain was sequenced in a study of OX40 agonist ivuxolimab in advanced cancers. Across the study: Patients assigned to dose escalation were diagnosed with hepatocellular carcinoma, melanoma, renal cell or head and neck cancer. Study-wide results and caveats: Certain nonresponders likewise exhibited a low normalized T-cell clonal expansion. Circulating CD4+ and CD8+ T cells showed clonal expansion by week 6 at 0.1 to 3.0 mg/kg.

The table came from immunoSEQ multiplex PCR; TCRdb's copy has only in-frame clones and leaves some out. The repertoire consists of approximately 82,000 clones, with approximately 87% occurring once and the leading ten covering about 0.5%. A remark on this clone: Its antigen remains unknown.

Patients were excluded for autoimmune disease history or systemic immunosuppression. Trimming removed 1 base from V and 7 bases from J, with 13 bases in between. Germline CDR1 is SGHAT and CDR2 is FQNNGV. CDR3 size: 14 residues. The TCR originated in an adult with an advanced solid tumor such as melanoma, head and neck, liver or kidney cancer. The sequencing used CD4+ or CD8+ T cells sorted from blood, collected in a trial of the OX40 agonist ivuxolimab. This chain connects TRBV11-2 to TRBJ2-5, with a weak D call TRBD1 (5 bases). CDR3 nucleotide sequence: TGTGCCAGCAGCTTAGGGACACGGGTCGGGACCCAGTACTTC. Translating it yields CASSLGTRVGTQYF.